This T cell receptor (beta chain) was obtained from a study of blood T cells in healthy people across ages. Sample-barcoded 5' priming and a J-beta primer mix drove a second PCR of roughly 7 to 11 cycles. All cDNA molecules were each tagged by a template-switch adaptor with 12 random nucleotides. TCRdb independently ran MiXCR on the 5' RACE reads; one entry per CDR3 protein. The sample lists 540,000 or so distinct CDR3 sequences, 27% seen once, with approximately 18% in the top ten. The V gene's germline CDR1 is KGHSH and CDR2 LQKENI. The V and J ends lost 3 bases and 4 bases respectively, with 18 bases between them. There are 16 residues in the CDR3.

The V call is TRBV18, the J call TRBJ1-2; D is perhaps TRBD1 (5 bases). This receptor was identified in a woman in her seventies in good health. Sequenced material: blood. This CDR3 reads CASSPRGSGHTYGYTF. CDR3 DNA sequence: TGTGCCAGCTCACCTAGGGGATCCGGCCACACCTATGGCTACACCTTC.